Below, 32 T cell receptor beta chains from the same sample are listed, as sequenced in a study of T cell repertoires in cytomegalovirus infection (dated by TCRdb to between 2018 and 2021). Sequenced on an Illumina HiSeq 1500. Using fastp trimming at Q25 and MiXCR clonotype assembly, TCRdb reanalyzed the public sequencing data and kept in-frame beta chains. Entries that share a CDR3 protein sequence are merged under the most common genes and DNA. The sample data list under 300,000 distinct CDR3 sequences, and over 9% of these were observed just once. The ten largest clones capture 1.5% to 2% of the sample. Sequencing was done on a sample of PBMCs. These receptor sequences come from a human donor in good health (CMV status not recorded). Some clones in this sample may be carry-over from other donors' samples.

This clonotype has a count of ten or more. J is TRBJ1-1 and V is TRBV7-8; D unclear. Trimming took off 5 bases at V and 2 bases at J, with 9 bases between the two ends. Germline loops: CDR1 SGHVS, CDR2 FQNEAQ. CDR3 length: 13 amino acids. CDR3 nucleotides: TGTGCCAGCAGCCCCTCTTACAACACTGAAGCTTTCTTT. Amino acid sequence: CASSPSYNTEAFF.

This clonotype has a handful of counts. This sequence joins TRBV25-1 and TRBJ1-5; 9 bases match TRBD1. CDR3 length: 14 amino acids. The junction had 2 bases not matched to a gene; V was cut back by 6 bases and J by 2 bases. Germline CDR1 MGHDK, CDR2 SYGVNS. The CDR3: CASRGQGGNQPQHF. CDR3 DNA: TGTGCCAGCAGGGGACAGGGAGGCAATCAGCCCCAGCATTTT.

This clonotype was seen repeatedly, ten times or more. V usage is TRBV28 and J usage is TRBJ1-5, with 10 bases matching TRBD1. Germline lookup yields CDR1 MDHEN and CDR2 SYDVKM. The CDR3 is 14 residues long. J gave up 6 bases and V 7 bases, and 6 bases lay outside the gene matches. The CDR3 nucleotides read TGTGCCAGCACCCGACAGGGGGCGATTCAGCCCCAGCATTTT. This sequence encodes CASTRQGAIQPQHF.

This clonotype was picked up many times. V and J are TRBV7-2 and TRBJ2-5; 12 nucleotides line up with TRBD2. The CDR3 extends over 16 amino acids. Germline CDR1 is SGHTA and CDR2 is FQGNSA. Trimming took 5 bases from V and 3 from J; bases not matched to a gene: 7. The CDR3 loop reads CASSPPGLAGKETQYF. The DNA of the CDR3 is TGTGCCAGCAGCCCTCCCGGACTAGCGGGAAAAGAGACCCAGTACTTC.

This chain connects TRBV15 to TRBJ2-5; the match to TRBD2 covers 8 bases. Germline trimming cut 10 bases from V and 3 bases from J; bases unmatched to any gene: 10. Per the germline V gene, CDR1 is LNHNV and CDR2 is YYDKDF (reference sequence). The CDR3 consists of 14 residues. CDR3 amino acids: CASKREYLEETQYF. CDR3 in DNA: TGTGCCAGCAAGCGGGAGTACTTAGAAGAGACCCAGTACTTC.

This clonotype was counted at least ten times. The chain combines TRBV12-3 or TRBV12-4 with TRBJ2-4, with a weak D call TRBD1 (6 bases). With 5 bases removed from V and 0 bases from J, the gap between germline ends came to 23 bases. This CDR3 has 19 residues. CDR3 protein: CASSPTRGPGALAKNIQYF. CDR3 bases: TGTGCCAGCAGTCCCACCAGGGGCCCCGGGGCCCTAGCCAAAAACATTCAGTACTTC.

The J gene is TRBJ1-2, the V gene TRBV5-5, with D maybe TRBD1 (5 bases). V was shortened by 7 bases and J by 4 bases, with 20 bases between the two germline ends. This CDR3 has 15 amino acids. CDR1 is SGHKS and CDR2 is YYEKEE in the germline V gene (reference sequence). CDR3 DNA: TGTGCCAGCGATCTCGGGGGACGTTTCGTCTATGGCTACACCTTC. Translation: CASDLGGRFVYGYTF.

At least ten counts were recorded for this clonotype. CDR3 amino acids: CASSLGPTGTYEQYF. CDR3 DNA sequence: TGTGCCAGCAGCTTAGGGCCGACAGGGACTTACGAGCAGTACTTC. This chain uses TRBV7-9 with TRBJ2-7, with D perhaps matching TRBD1 (7 bases). This CDR3 region has 15 residues. Deletions cut 1 base from V and 4 bases from J, with 14 bases between. CDR1 SEHNR and CDR2 FQNEAQ come from the germline V gene (reference sequence).

Note on this clonotype: A much larger clonotype is one base distant, so this may be a read error. The rearrangement uses TRBV5-5 and TRBJ2-2, with D perhaps matching TRBD1 (5 bases). Germline lookup yields CDR1 SGHKS and CDR2 YYEKEE (reference sequence). The V end lost 4 bases, the J end lost 6 bases, and 19 bases lay between the germline ends. This CDR3 region has 16 residues. Written as DNA, the CDR3 is TGTGCCAGCAGCAGAGCATGGGGCGAGATGTCCGGGGAGCTGTTTTTT. It translates to CASSRAWGEMSGELFF.

In this sample, this clonotype turned up many times. This rearrangement joins TRBV7-3 to TRBJ2-2; D is ambiguous. The CDR3 sequence is 15 residues long. Germline V CDR1 and CDR2: SGHTA, FQGTGA. V lost 1 base to trimming and J lost 4 bases, with 10 bases between them. The CDR3 reads CASSLSPGSTGELFF. Here the CDR3 DNA reads TGTGCCAGCAGCTTAAGTCCAGGTTCCACCGGGGAGCTGTTTTTT.

This clonotype was recorded a few times. The chain couples TRBV7-9 to TRBJ1-1; TRBD1 matches 9 bases. The CDR3 is made up of 13 amino acids. Germline V lookup: CDR1 SEHNR, CDR2 FQNEAQ (reference sequence). Trimming at V came to 3 bases and at J to 12 bases, leaving 8 bases not matched to a gene. The CDR3 reads CASSLTGGQGTFF. The CDR3 nucleotides read TGTGCCAGCAGCTTGACTGGGGGACAGGGAACTTTCTTT. The variable domain in full, with the rest retrieved from reference TRBV7-9 and TRBJ1-1, is DTGVSQNPRHKITKRGQNVTFRCDPISEHNRLYWYRQTLGQGPEFLTYFQNEAQLEKSRLLSDRFSAERPKGSFSTLEIQRTEQGDSAMYLCASSLTGGQGTFFGQGTRLTVV.

This chain connects TRBV19 to TRBJ2-1; tentatively, D is TRBD2 (5 bases). Germline V gives CDR1 LNHDA, CDR2 SQIVND (reference sequence). Trimming removed 2 bases at V and 4 bases at J, with 12 bases between. The CDR3 has 15 residues. DNA of the CDR3: TGTGCCAGTAGTATAATAACTAGTACATACAATGAGCAGTTCTTC. This encodes CASSIITSTYNEQFF.

This clonotype was seen many times. The chain joins TRBV6-6 to TRBJ2-5; possibly TRBD2 for D (6 bases). The V gene lost 6 bases and the J gene lost 5 bases, with 16 bases spanning the gap. Germline V gene sequence: CDR1 MNHNY, CDR2 SVGAGI (reference sequence). This CDR3 comprises 14 residues. The CDR3 spells CASSGGISRETQYF. CDR3 DNA sequence: TGTGCCAGCAGCGGCGGGATCTCTAGGGAGACCCAGTACTTC.

This chain joins TRBV5-6 and TRBJ2-3; 8 nucleotides align to TRBD1. CDR1 is SGHDT, CDR2 YYEEEE, per germline. The CDR3 covers 16 residues. J gave up 1 base and V 4 bases, and 8 bases lay outside the gene matches. CDR3 residues: CASSDLAGQGTDTQYF. The CDR3 DNA is TGTGCCAGCAGCGACCTTGCGGGACAGGGCACAGATACGCAGTATTTT.

The chain combines TRBV19 with TRBJ2-3; D might be TRBD1 (5 bases). CDR1 is LNHDA and CDR2 is SQIVND in the germline V gene (reference sequence). The CDR3 length is 16 residues. V lost 5 bases and J 2 bases, leaving 17 bases between the germline ends. The CDR3 DNA sequence: TGTGCCAGTAGTCGAGTCAGGGATCGGGTCACAGATACGCAGTATTTT. Protein product: CASSRVRDRVTDTQYF.

The V gene is TRBV30, the J gene TRBJ2-5; no definite D call. The V end lost 0 bases, the J end lost 1 base, and 9 bases lay between the germline ends. The length of the CDR3 is 14 residues. CDR1 and CDR2 from the germline V gene are GTSNPN and SVGIG (reference sequence). The CDR3 sequence: CAWSVSQGQETQYF. CDR3 in DNA: TGTGCCTGGAGTGTAAGCCAAGGCCAAGAGACCCAGTACTTC.

The rearrangement uses TRBV11-2 and TRBJ2-1; TRBD1 is a possible D gene (5 bases). Germline V gene data show CDR1 as SGHAT and CDR2 as FQNNGV. V lost 0 bases and J 1 base, leaving 7 bases between the germline ends. CDR3 size: 15 residues. Here the CDR3 reads CASSLEPGSYNEQFF. For the CDR3, the DNA is TGTGCCAGCAGCTTAGAACCAGGGTCCTACAATGAGCAGTTCTTC.

This clonotype was recorded many times. This chain links TRBV7-2 with TRBJ2-4; D not resolved. Germline V lookup: CDR1 SGHTA, CDR2 FQGNSA. V dropped 0 bases and J dropped 8 bases, with 11 bases sitting between them. The CDR3 spans 14 residues. In DNA form, the CDR3 reads TGTGCCAGCAGCTTAGCGCAGACTCGGGACATTCAGTACTTC. It specifies CASSLAQTRDIQYF.

This clonotype has more than one count but fewer than ten. DNA for the CDR3: TGTGCCAGCAAGGCACGAACCCCAATTAACACTGAAGCTTTCTTT. Translation: CASKARTPINTEAFF. The V gene is TRBV6-5, the J gene TRBJ1-1, with unresolved D. The CDR3 is 15 residues long. Germline V CDR1 and CDR2: MNHEY, SVGAGI. Trimming pared 7 bases from V and 2 bases from J, leaving 17 bases between.

The V gene is TRBV27, the J gene TRBJ1-4; tentative D call: TRBD1 (6 bases). CDR1 is MNHEY, CDR2 SMNVEV, per germline (reference sequence). The V end lost 3 bases, the J end lost 4 bases, and 9 bases lay between the germline ends. CDR3 length equals 14 residues. The CDR3 protein is CASSLWGHNEKLFF. CDR3 sequence (DNA): TGTGCCAGCAGTTTGTGGGGGCATAATGAAAAACTGTTTTTT.

This clonotype occurred a few times. This rearrangement joins TRBV18 to TRBJ2-2; D remains unclear. CDR3 length: 14 amino acids. CDR1 and CDR2 (germline): KGHSH, LQKENI. Trimming took 5 bases from V and 1 from J, leaving 8 bases between them. CDR3 nucleotide sequence: TGTGCCAGCTCAACTGACTGGAACACCGGGGAGCTGTTTTTT. Protein: CASSTDWNTGELFF. Together with reference TRBV18 and TRBJ2-2, the CDR3 gives the full variable domain: NAGVMQNPRHLVRRRGQEARLRCSPMKGHSHVYWYRQLPEEGLKFMVYLQKENIIDESGMPKERFSAEFPKEGPSILRIQQVVRGDSAAYFCASSTDWNTGELFFGEGSRLTVL.

This clonotype showed up many times. The V call is TRBV4-3, the J call TRBJ1-6; no clear D. CDR3 length equals 13 residues. The germline V gene encodes CDR1 LGHNA and CDR2 YSLEER. Trimming shortened V by 3 bases and J by 4 bases, and 4 bases separated the two germline ends. The CDR3 sequence: CASSQAYNSPLHF. In DNA form, the CDR3 reads TGCGCCAGCAGCCAGGCTTATAATTCACCCCTCCACTTT.

The chain recombines TRBV14 with TRBJ2-1; perhaps TRBD2 as D (6 bases). The length of the CDR3 is 15 residues. V was trimmed by 0 bases and J by 8 bases, leaving 14 bases between them. CDR1 and CDR2 (germline): SGHDN, FVKESK. CDR3 region: CASSQDGGARDEQFF. The CDR3 DNA sequence: TGTGCCAGCAGCCAAGATGGCGGGGCCAGGGATGAGCAGTTCTTC.

This clonotype is a singleton in its sample. The genes are TRBV19 and TRBJ1-1; D uncertain. In germline, CDR1 is LNHDA, CDR2 SQIVND (reference sequence). The CDR3 is 13 amino acids. The ends were cut back, 4 bases at V and 7 bases at J, with 13 bases in the middle. The CDR3 DNA sequence: TGTGCCAGTAGTACCCGAGACAAGTATGAAGCTTTCTTT. Translation gives CASSTRDKYEAFF.

This clonotype occurred many times. The chain couples TRBV6-6 to TRBJ1-2; 11 bases line up with TRBD1. The junction had 6 bases not matched to a gene; V was cut back by 2 bases and J by 4 bases. Germline V gene sequence: CDR1 MNHNY, CDR2 SVGAGI (reference sequence). The length of the CDR3 is 16 residues. The CDR3, as DNA: TGTGCCAGCAGTTACCCTCCGGGACAGGGGGGCTATGGCTACACCTTC. It translates to CASSYPPGQGGYGYTF.

This clonotype appeared a few times. V usage is TRBV7-9 and J usage is TRBJ1-5, with TRBD1 matching over 8 bases. Trimming at V came to 4 bases and at J to 5 bases, leaving 10 bases not matched to a gene. This CDR3 contains 16 residues. The germline V gene encodes CDR1 SEHNR and CDR2 FQNEAQ (reference sequence). CDR3 in amino acids: CASSSGQGGLDQPQHF. The CDR3 DNA reads as TGTGCCAGCAGCTCCGGACAGGGAGGACTTGATCAGCCCCAGCATTTT.

The chain uses TRBV6-6 and TRBJ1-6; D gene ambiguous. Per the germline V gene, CDR1 is MNHNY and CDR2 is SVGAGI (reference sequence). Trimming took off 2 bases at V and 9 bases at J, with 14 bases between the two ends. The CDR3 length is 15 residues. The CDR3 region has the DNA TGTGCCAGCAGTTACGGGTTAATTCTAGGTTCACCCCTCCACTTT. Protein product: CASSYGLILGSPLHF.

This clonotype was seen more than once but under ten times. The rearrangement uses TRBV19 and TRBJ2-2; D assignment may be TRBD1 or TRBD2 (6 bases each). The germline V gene has CDR1 LNHDA and CDR2 SQIVND (reference sequence). This CDR3 is built from 17 residues. V shed 7 bases and J shed 0 bases, with 18 bases lying between them. The CDR3 DNA is TGTGCCAGTACCTATATCACCCGGGGGCCGAACACCGGGGAGCTGTTTTTT. Translating it yields CASTYITRGPNTGELFF.

Turning to this clonotype: A much larger clone is a single base away; this may be a read error. The CDR3: CASSLSGTSGYERFF. CDR3 nucleotides: TGTGCCAGCAGCTTGTCCGGGACTAGCGGCTATGAGCGGTTCTTC. The J gene is TRBJ2-1, the V gene TRBV7-2; 11 nucleotides align to TRBD2. Germline-derived CDR1 and CDR2 are SGHTA and FQGNSA. The CDR3 loop spans 15 amino acids.

The chain uses TRBV6-2 or TRBV6-3 and TRBJ2-2; D is perhaps TRBD1 (8 bases). The CDR3 consists of 15 residues. CDR1 is MNHEY and CDR2 is SVGEGT in the germline V gene. V was pared by 5 bases and J by 2 bases, with 12 bases between. CDR3 protein: CASSHRGGNTGELFF. The CDR3 region has the DNA TGTGCCAGCAGTCACAGGGGGGGAAACACCGGGGAGCTGTTTTTT.

This chain joins TRBV29-1 and TRBJ1-1; no reliable D call. Deletions cut 4 bases from V and 3 bases from J, with 12 bases between. The CDR3 has 13 residues. Looked up from germline, CDR1 is SQVTM and CDR2 is ANQGSEA. In DNA, the CDR3 is TGCAGCGTTGGAACGGGCGTGGACACTGAAGCTTTCTTT. Encoded protein: CSVGTGVDTEAFF.

The chain recombines TRBV5-1 with TRBJ1-4; D uncertain. From germline, CDR1 is SGHRS and CDR2 YFSETQ. This CDR3 has 15 amino acids. Trimming removed 0 bases from V and 0 bases from J, with 6 bases in between. The CDR3 sequence: CASSLETATNEKLFF. DNA for the CDR3: TGCGCCAGCAGCTTGGAGACGGCAACTAATGAAAAACTGTTTTTT.